A selection of T cell receptor beta chains follows, all from one sample in a study of cytomegalovirus exposure and HLA in healthy donors. The data were produced by immunoSEQ multiplex PCR, yet TCRdb's version contains in-frame clones alone and is incomplete. The sample records some 90,000 clones, 80% to 85% being singletons. Sequences were obtained from PBMCs. These receptors were collected from a woman in her 70s in good health and CMV-seropositive. CDR3s include the opening cysteine and the closing phenylalanine or tryptophan. The D gene is left open where the match is weak. Only some rows state a clone size, as once, few, many or a class for expanded clones.

V gene: TRBV30; clone size: .; D gene: TRBD2; J gene: TRBJ2-1; CDR3 DNA: TGTGCCTGGGGGGGGACTAGCGGTTACAATGAGCAGTTCTTC; CDR3 protein: CAWGGTSGYNEQFF
V gene: TRBV2; clone size: once; D gene: .; J gene: TRBJ2-7; CDR3 DNA: TGTGCCAGCATTCGAACTCGGGACACCTACGAGCAGTACTTC; CDR3 protein: CASIRTRDTYEQYF
V gene: TRBV15; clone size: .; D gene: .; J gene: TRBJ2-7; CDR3 DNA: TGTGCCACCAGCAGAGATCGACCCCCCAGCGAGAGCGAGCAGTACTTC; CDR3 protein: CATSRDRPPSESEQYF
V gene: TRBV7-9; clone size: .; D gene: TRBD2; J gene: TRBJ2-5; CDR3 DNA: TGTGCCAGCAGCTTAGTGCTAGCGGGGCTGGGGGAGCAGTACTTC; CDR3 protein: CASSLVLAGLGEQYF
V gene: TRBV6-6; clone size: .; D gene: .; J gene: TRBJ1-4; CDR3 DNA: TGTGCCAGCAGTTACCACCCTCGAGGTGAGGAAAAACTGTTTTTT; CDR3 protein: CASSYHPRGEEKLFF
V gene: TRBV5-8; clone size: .; D gene: TRBD1; J gene: TRBJ2-7; CDR3 DNA: TGTGCCAGCATCTCTGGACAGGGGGCCTACGAGCAGTACTTC; CDR3 protein: CASISGQGAYEQYF
V gene: TRBV5-1; clone size: few; D gene: TRBD1; J gene: TRBJ2-4; CDR3 DNA: TGCGCCAGCAGCTTGATGACAGGGGGCAACATTCAGTACTTC; CDR3 protein: CASSLMTGGNIQYF
V gene: TRBV18; clone size: .; D gene: .; J gene: TRBJ1-3; CDR3 DNA: TGTGCCAGCTCACCCTTCCAAGCAGGGACTGGAAACACCATATATTTT; CDR3 protein: CASSPFQAGTGNTIYF
V gene: TRBV6-1; clone size: few; D gene: TRBD2; J gene: TRBJ2-7; CDR3 DNA: TGTGCCAGCAGGAAACTAGCGGGAGACTACGAGCAGTACTTC; CDR3 protein: CASRKLAGDYEQYF
V gene: TRBV28; clone size: .; D gene: TRBD1; J gene: TRBJ2-2; CDR3 DNA: TGTGCCAGCAGTCCGCCCGGGACAGGGAACACCGGGGAGCTGTTTTTT; CDR3 protein: CASSPPGTGNTGELFF
V gene: TRBV11-3; clone size: .; D gene: TRBD2; J gene: TRBJ2-1; CDR3 DNA: TGTGCCAGCAGCACTCGGACTAGCGGGATAAGCTCCTACAATGAGCAGTTCTTC; CDR3 protein: CASSTRTSGISSYNEQFF
V gene: TRBV5-1; clone size: .; D gene: .; J gene: TRBJ2-7; CDR3 DNA: TGCGCCAGCAGCTTGGGAGCGGGCAACTCCTACGAGCAGTACTTC; CDR3 protein: CASSLGAGNSYEQYF
V gene: TRBV6-4; clone size: few; D gene: .; J gene: TRBJ1-1; CDR3 DNA: TGTGCCGCGTACGGAGCTTTCTTT; CDR3 protein: CAAYGAFF
V gene: TRBV6-6; clone size: .; D gene: .; J gene: TRBJ2-1; CDR3 DNA: TGTGCCAGCAGTAGCGGTTGGGAGCAGTTCTTC; CDR3 protein: CASSSGWEQFF
V gene: TRBV5-4; clone size: .; D gene: .; J gene: TRBJ2-7; CDR3 DNA: TGTGCCAGCAGCTTGTACTACGAGCAGTACTTC; CDR3 protein: CASSLYYEQYF
V gene: TRBV4-2; clone size: once; D gene: TRBD2; J gene: TRBJ2-5; CDR3 DNA: TGTGCCAGCAGCCAGCAACTAGCGACTCAAGAGACCCAGTACTTC; CDR3 protein: CASSQQLATQETQYF
V gene: TRBV5-6; clone size: .; D gene: .; J gene: TRBJ2-3; CDR3 DNA: TGTGCCAGCACCCGACAGGAGGAGACAGATACGCAGTATTTT; CDR3 protein: CASTRQEETDTQYF
V gene: TRBV7-6; clone size: once; D gene: TRBD2; J gene: TRBJ2-7; CDR3 DNA: TGTGCCAGCAGCTTAGGGGGCGGGGGGGACTACGAGCAGTACTTC; CDR3 protein: CASSLGGGGDYEQYF
V gene: TRBV5-1; clone size: .; D gene: TRBD1; J gene: TRBJ2-7; CDR3 DNA: TGCGCCAGCAGCTCCGGGACAGGGATCTCCTACGAGCAGTACTTC; CDR3 protein: CASSSGTGISYEQYF
V gene: TRBV7-9; clone size: .; D gene: .; J gene: TRBJ2-5; CDR3 DNA: TGTGCCAGCAGCGCCAGTCAAGAGACCCAGTACTTC; CDR3 protein: CASSASQETQYF
V gene: TRBV4-3; clone size: .; D gene: TRBD2; J gene: TRBJ2-3; CDR3 DNA: TGCGCCAGCAGCCAAGGGACTAGCGGGATGGACCCGCAGTATTTT; CDR3 protein: CASSQGTSGMDPQYF
V gene: TRBV9; clone size: .; D gene: .; J gene: TRBJ1-3; CDR3 DNA: TGTGCCAGCAGCGTAGGGGGGCCCGAGAACACCATATATTTT; CDR3 protein: CASSVGGPENTIYF
V gene: TRBV12-5; clone size: .; D gene: .; J gene: TRBJ2-5; CDR3 DNA: TGTGCTAGCATTCGGGGGAGTGGAGAGACCCAGTACTTC; CDR3 protein: CASIRGSGETQYF
V gene: TRBV11-3; clone size: .; D gene: .; J gene: TRBJ2-7; CDR3 DNA: TGTGCCAGCAGCCGAGGACAGTTCTACGAGCAGTACTTC; CDR3 protein: CASSRGQFYEQYF
V gene: TRBV30; clone size: .; D gene: TRBD2; J gene: TRBJ2-7; CDR3 DNA: TGTGCCTGGAGCATCCCGGGACTAGTACTATACGAGCAGTACTTC; CDR3 protein: CAWSIPGLVLYEQYF
V gene: TRBV11-2; clone size: .; D gene: .; J gene: TRBJ2-7; CDR3 DNA: TGTGCCAGCAGCTTAGATGTTCCGAGGGAGCAGTACTTC; CDR3 protein: CASSLDVPREQYF
V gene: TRBV5-4; clone size: .; D gene: .; J gene: TRBJ2-7; CDR3 DNA: TGTGCCAGCAGCGAGGGACTCAACTCCTACGAGCAGTACTTC; CDR3 protein: CASSEGLNSYEQYF
V gene: TRBV7-3; clone size: .; D gene: TRBD2; J gene: TRBJ2-1; CDR3 DNA: TGTGCCAGCAGCTTGCTAGCGGGGTCCTACAATGAGCAGTTCTTC; CDR3 protein: CASSLLAGSYNEQFF
V gene: TRBV5-1; clone size: .; D gene: .; J gene: TRBJ1-2; CDR3 DNA: TGCGCCAGCAGCTTTACAGGGAACCCCTCTAACTATGGCTACACCTTC; CDR3 protein: CASSFTGNPSNYGYTF
V gene: TRBV4-2; clone size: once; D gene: .; J gene: TRBJ1-5; CDR3 DNA: TGTGCCAGCAGCCAAGAAGGAGCAGGGTTCGCACGGCAGCCCCAGCATTTT; CDR3 protein: CASSQEGAGFARQPQHF
V gene: TRBV9; clone size: .; D gene: TRBD1; J gene: TRBJ1-3; CDR3 DNA: TGTGCCAGCAGCAGACGACAGGGGGCTGGAAACACCATATATTTT; CDR3 protein: CASSRRQGAGNTIYF
V gene: TRBV14; clone size: .; D gene: TRBD2; J gene: TRBJ2-5; CDR3 DNA: TGTGCCAGCAGCCCTTTACCGGGACTAGCGGGAGTACTGAGTGAGACCCAGTACTTC; CDR3 protein: CASSPLPGLAGVLSETQYF
V gene: TRBV7-9; clone size: .; D gene: .; J gene: TRBJ1-2; CDR3 DNA: TGTGCCAGCGCCGGGGCTAACTATGGCTACACCTTC; CDR3 protein: CASAGANYGYTF
V gene: TRBV30; clone size: .; D gene: .; J gene: TRBJ1-2; CDR3 DNA: TGTGCCTTAGGGTACTTACATGGGGGCCCGGGGAACGGCTACACCTTC; CDR3 protein: CALGYLHGGPGNGYTF
V gene: TRBV30; clone size: few; D gene: TRBD1; J gene: TRBJ1-1; CDR3 DNA: TGTGCCTGGAAACCCACGGACAGGGGTGGGTTTGAAGCTTTCTTT; CDR3 protein: CAWKPTDRGGFEAFF
V gene: TRBV18; clone size: .; D gene: TRBD1; J gene: TRBJ2-3; CDR3 DNA: TGTGCCAGCTCATCGACAGGGGGAACAGATACGCAGTATTTT; CDR3 protein: CASSSTGGTDTQYF
V gene: TRBV30; clone size: .; D gene: TRBD1; J gene: TRBJ2-3; CDR3 DNA: TGTGCCTGGAGTCAACAGGGGGCTTTGGATACGCAGTATTTT; CDR3 protein: CAWSQQGALDTQYF